These 13 T cell receptor beta chains originate from one sample sequenced in a study of T cells after yellow fever vaccination. TCRdb called the 5' RACE reads again in MiXCR, with one record for every CDR3 protein. The sample includes over 250,000 distinct CDR3 sequences, roughly 4.3% of them seen just once. The source was PBMCs, collected 5 days after the yellow fever booster vaccination. The receptors were gathered from a young man who received the YFV17D yellow fever vaccine.

This clonotype showed up just a few times. This chain links TRBV7-9 with TRBJ2-7; D possibly matches TRBD1 or TRBD2 (5 bases each). Trimming left V 4 bases short and J 3 bases short, with 13 bases between. The V gene's germline CDR1 is SEHNR and CDR2 FQNEAQ (reference sequence). The length of the CDR3 is 14 residues. The CDR3 DNA reads TGTGCCAGCAGCTCCCGGGACGGCCGCTACGAGCAGTACTTC. Amino acid sequence: CASSSRDGRYEQYF.

The chain is built from TRBV10-3 and TRBJ2-1; a possible D gene is TRBD2 (5 bases). The germline V gene encodes CDR1 ENHRY and CDR2 SYGVKD. Trimming pared 2 bases from V and 9 bases from J, leaving 8 bases between. The CDR3 is made up of 12 amino acids. The CDR3, as DNA: TGTGCCATCAGTGAGGTCGCGGGTGAGCAGTTCTTC. This encodes CAISEVAGEQFF.

This clonotype was found a few times. The genes are TRBV6-2 or TRBV6-3 and TRBJ1-5; D not certain. Looked up from germline, CDR1 is MNHEY and CDR2 is SVGEGT. Deletions cut 6 bases from V and 6 bases from J, with 21 bases between. The CDR3 sequence is 16 residues long. This CDR3 is CASSLTRSRTVQPQHF. CDR3 DNA sequence: TGTGCCAGCAGCCTAACACGGTCAAGGACGGTTCAGCCCCAGCATTTT.

This clonotype was picked up many times. This rearrangement joins TRBV7-6 to TRBJ2-1; D might be TRBD1 (6 bases). V was shortened by 1 base and J by 0 bases, with 10 bases between the two germline ends. The CDR3 is 16 residues long. Per the germline V gene, CDR1 is SGHVS and CDR2 is FNYEAQ. The CDR3 protein is CASSLGGTTSYNEQFF. CDR3 sequence (DNA): TGTGCCAGCAGCTTAGGGGGGACAACCTCCTACAATGAGCAGTTCTTC. The full variable domain, completed using reference TRBV7-6 and TRBJ2-1, is GAGVSQSPRYKVTKRGQDVALRCDPISGHVSLYWYRQALGQGPEFLTYFNYEAQQDKSGLPNDRFSAERPEGSISTLTIQRTEQRDSAMYRCASSLGGTTSYNEQFFGPGTRLTVL.

This clonotype was picked up a small number of times. CDR3 amino acids: CASSPGQGKAFF. CDR3 sequence (DNA): TGTGCCAGCAGTCCGGGACAGGGGAAAGCTTTCTTT. The chain employs TRBV12-3 or TRBV12-4 and TRBJ1-1, with TRBD1 matching over 10 bases. The V segment lost 5 bases and the J segment 9 bases; nucleotides outside the gene matches: 3. CDR3 length: 12 residues.

This clonotype has a handful of counts. The rearrangement joins TRBV19 to TRBJ1-2, with D possibly TRBD1 on 5 matching bases. The CDR3 is made up of 13 amino acids. Germline assignment: CDR1 LNHDA and CDR2 SQIVND (reference sequence). Trimming left V 3 bases short and J 8 bases short, with 13 bases between. The CDR3 region has the DNA TGTGCCAGTAGTATCAGGGCGCCGGGGGGCTACACCTTC. Translating gives CASSIRAPGGYTF.

The V gene is TRBV14, the J gene TRBJ1-2, with a tentative D call TRBD1 (6 bases). The V gene lost 0 bases and the J gene lost 4 bases, with 15 bases spanning the gap. CDR1 is SGHDN, CDR2 FVKESK, per germline. CDR3 length: 16 amino acids. The CDR3 DNA reads as TGTGCCAGCAGCCAAGAAGGCCTTGGGGGGCTCTATGGCTACACCTTC. It is translated as CASSQEGLGGLYGYTF.

V is TRBV5-4 and J is TRBJ1-6; no reliable D call. V shed 3 bases and J shed 6 bases, with 10 bases lying between them. Germline loops: CDR1 SGHNT, CDR2 YYREEE (reference sequence). This CDR3 contains 14 residues. The CDR3 is CASSSGWGNSPLHF. As DNA, the CDR3 is TGTGCCAGCAGCTCCGGGTGGGGTAATTCACCCCTCCACTTT. Drawing the rest from reference TRBV5-4 and TRBJ1-6, the complete variable domain is ETGVTQSPTHLIKTRGQQVTLRCSSQSGHNTVSWYQQALGQGPQFIFQYYREEENGRGNFPPRFSGLQFPNYSSELNVNALELDDSALYLCASSSGWGNSPLHFGNGTRLTVT.

This clonotype has only a few counts. V gene TRBV10-3 combines with J gene TRBJ2-3; either TRBD1 or TRBD2 may supply D (7 bases each). Germline loops: CDR1 ENHRY, CDR2 SYGVKD. The CDR3 has 14 residues. V lost 11 bases, J lost 0 bases, and 15 bases lay in between. Here the CDR3 DNA reads TGTGCCGGGGGGGGGACAGCTAGCACAGATACGCAGTATTTT. Amino acid sequence: CAGGGTASTDTQYF.

The chain employs TRBV20-1 and TRBJ1-5; unclear D gene. This CDR3 has 9 amino acids. CDR1 and CDR2 from the germline V gene are DFQATT and SNEGSKA (reference sequence). V lost 8 bases and J 5 bases, leaving 4 bases between the germline ends. In DNA form, the CDR3 reads TGCAGTCTTCATCAGCCCCAGCATTTT. Protein sequence: CSLHQPQHF.

This clonotype came up a few times. The chain uses TRBV5-6 and TRBJ1-4, with TRBD1 as a possible D gene (5 bases). V was clipped by 1 base and J by 7 bases, with 14 bases between them. Germline-derived CDR1 and CDR2 are SGHDT and YYEEEE. The CDR3 runs to 15 residues. In DNA form, the CDR3 reads TGTGCCAGCAGCTTGTTCCGGGGGACGAGTGAAAAACTGTTTTTT. Translation: CASSLFRGTSEKLFF.

This clonotype was seen repeatedly, ten times or more. The chain links TRBV20-1 to TRBJ1-2; D gene ambiguous. V was pared by 6 bases and J by 8 bases, with 16 bases between. There are 12 residues in the CDR3. CDR1 is DFQATT, CDR2 SNEGSKA, per germline (reference sequence). The CDR3 bases are TGCAGTGCCCCGCGTGATGGTGTGGGCTACACCTTC. It yields the protein CSAPRDGVGYTF.

This clonotype was detected many times. The gene calls are TRBV5-1 and TRBJ2-5; D is ambiguous. The CDR3 length is 12 residues. Germline V gene sequence: CDR1 SGHRS, CDR2 YFSETQ. The ends were cut back, 4 bases at V and 4 bases at J, with 8 bases in the middle. CDR3 sequence reads: CASSRNRETQYF. For the CDR3, the DNA is TGCGCCAGCAGCCGAAACAGAGAGACCCAGTACTTC. The complete variable domain, with remaining parts taken from reference TRBV5-1 and TRBJ2-5, reads KAGVTQTPRYLIKTRGQQVTLSCSPISGHRSVSWYQQTPGQGLQFLFEYFSETQRNKGNFPGRFSGRQFSNSRSEMNVSTLELGDSALYLCASSRNRETQYFGPGTRLLVL.